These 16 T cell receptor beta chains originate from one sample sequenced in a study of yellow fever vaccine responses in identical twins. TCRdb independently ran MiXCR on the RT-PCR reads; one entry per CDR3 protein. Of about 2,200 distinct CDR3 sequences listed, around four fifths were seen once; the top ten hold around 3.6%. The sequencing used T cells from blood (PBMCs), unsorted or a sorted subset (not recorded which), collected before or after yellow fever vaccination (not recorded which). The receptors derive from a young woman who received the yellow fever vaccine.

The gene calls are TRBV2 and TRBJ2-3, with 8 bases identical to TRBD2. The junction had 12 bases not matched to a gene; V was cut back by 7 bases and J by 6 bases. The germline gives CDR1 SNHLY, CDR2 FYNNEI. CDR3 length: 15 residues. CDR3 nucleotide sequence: TGTGCCAGCAAAGAACCGGGGGGGCGGTGGGATACGCAGTATTTT. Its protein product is CASKEPGGRWDTQYF. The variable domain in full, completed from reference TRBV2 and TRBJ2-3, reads EPEVTQTPSHQVTQMGQEVILRCVPISNHLYFYWYRQILGQKVEFLVSFYNNEISEKSEIFDDQFSVERPDGSNFTLKIRSTKLEDSAMYFCASKEPGGRWDTQYFGPGTRLTVL.

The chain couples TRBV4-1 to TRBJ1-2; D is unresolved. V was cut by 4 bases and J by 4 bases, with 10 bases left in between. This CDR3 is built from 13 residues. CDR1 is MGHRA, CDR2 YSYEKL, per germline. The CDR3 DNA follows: TGCGCCAGCAGCCTAGAGGGTCGCTATGGCTACACCTTC. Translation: CASSLEGRYGYTF.

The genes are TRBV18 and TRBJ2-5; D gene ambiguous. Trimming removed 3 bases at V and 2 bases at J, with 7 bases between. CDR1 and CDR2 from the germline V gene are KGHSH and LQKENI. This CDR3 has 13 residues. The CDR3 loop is CASSPTKQETQYF. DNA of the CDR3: TGTGCCAGCTCACCCACAAAACAAGAGACCCAGTACTTC.

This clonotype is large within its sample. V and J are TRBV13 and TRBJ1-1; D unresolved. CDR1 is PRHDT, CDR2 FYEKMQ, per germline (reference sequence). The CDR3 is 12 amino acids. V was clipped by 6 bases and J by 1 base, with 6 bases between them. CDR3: CASRPANTEAFF. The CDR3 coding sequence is TGTGCCAGCAGGCCAGCGAACACTGAAGCTTTCTTT.

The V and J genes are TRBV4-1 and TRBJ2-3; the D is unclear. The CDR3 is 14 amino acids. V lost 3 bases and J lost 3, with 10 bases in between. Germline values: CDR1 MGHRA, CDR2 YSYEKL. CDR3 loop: CASSHGPSTDTQYF. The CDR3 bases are TGCGCCAGCAGCCACGGGCCTAGTACAGATACGCAGTATTTT.

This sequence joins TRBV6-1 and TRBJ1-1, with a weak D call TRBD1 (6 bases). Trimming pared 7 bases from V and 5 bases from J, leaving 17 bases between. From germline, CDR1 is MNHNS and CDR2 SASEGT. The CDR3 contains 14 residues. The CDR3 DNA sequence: TGTGCCAGCACCTCCGGGACACCGGGGACTGAAGCTTTCTTT. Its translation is CASTSGTPGTEAFF.

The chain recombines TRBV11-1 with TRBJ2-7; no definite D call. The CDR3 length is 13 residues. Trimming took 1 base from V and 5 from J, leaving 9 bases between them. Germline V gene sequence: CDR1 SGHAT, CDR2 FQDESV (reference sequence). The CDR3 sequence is CASSLGSRDEQYF. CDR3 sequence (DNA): TGTGCCAGCAGCTTAGGGTCACGCGACGAGCAGTACTTC.

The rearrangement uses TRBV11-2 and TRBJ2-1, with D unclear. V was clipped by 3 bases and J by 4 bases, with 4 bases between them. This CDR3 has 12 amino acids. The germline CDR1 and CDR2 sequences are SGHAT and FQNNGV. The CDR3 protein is CASSFTYNEQFF. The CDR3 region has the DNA TGTGCCAGCAGCTTTACATACAATGAGCAGTTCTTC. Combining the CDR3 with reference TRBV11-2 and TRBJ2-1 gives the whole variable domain EAGVAQSPRYKIIEKRQSVAFWCNPISGHATLYWYQQILGQGPKLLIQFQNNGVVDDSQLPKDRFSAERLKGVDSTLKIQPAKLEDSAVYLCASSFTYNEQFFGPGTRLTVL.

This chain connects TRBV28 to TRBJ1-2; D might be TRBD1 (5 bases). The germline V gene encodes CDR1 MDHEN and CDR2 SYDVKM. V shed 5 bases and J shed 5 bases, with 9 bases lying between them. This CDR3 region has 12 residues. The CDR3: CASSLGGYGYTF. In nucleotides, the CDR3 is TGTGCCAGCAGTCTCGGGGGGTATGGCTACACCTTC.

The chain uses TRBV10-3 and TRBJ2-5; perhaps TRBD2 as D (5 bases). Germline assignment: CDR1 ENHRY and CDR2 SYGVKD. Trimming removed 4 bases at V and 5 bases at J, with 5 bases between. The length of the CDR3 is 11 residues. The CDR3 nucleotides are TGTGCCATCAGTGGCGGGGAGACCCAGTACTTC. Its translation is CAISGGETQYF.

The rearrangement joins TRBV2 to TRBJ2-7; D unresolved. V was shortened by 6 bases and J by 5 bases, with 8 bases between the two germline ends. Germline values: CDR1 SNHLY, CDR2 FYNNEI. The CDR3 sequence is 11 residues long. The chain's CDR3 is CASSPGHEQYV. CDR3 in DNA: TGTGCCAGCAGCCCCGGTCACGAGCAGTACGTC.

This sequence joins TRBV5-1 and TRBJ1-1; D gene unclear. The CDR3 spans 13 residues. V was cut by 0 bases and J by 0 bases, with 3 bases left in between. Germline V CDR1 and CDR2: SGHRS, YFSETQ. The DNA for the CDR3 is TGCGCCAGCAGCTTGGAAATGAACACTGAAGCTTTCTTT. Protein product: CASSLEMNTEAFF.

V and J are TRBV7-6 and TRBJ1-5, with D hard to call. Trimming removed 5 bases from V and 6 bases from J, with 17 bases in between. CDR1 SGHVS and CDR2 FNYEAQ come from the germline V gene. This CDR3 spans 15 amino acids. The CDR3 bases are TGTGCCAGCAGCGCCGAGGTGGGAACCGTTCAGCCCCAGCATTTT. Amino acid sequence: CASSAEVGTVQPQHF.

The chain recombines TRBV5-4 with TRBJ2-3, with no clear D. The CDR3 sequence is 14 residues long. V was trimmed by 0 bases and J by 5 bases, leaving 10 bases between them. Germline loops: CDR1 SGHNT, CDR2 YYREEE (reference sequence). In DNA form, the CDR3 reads TGTGCCAGCAGCTTGGCCTTAAGGCAAGATACGCAGTATTTT. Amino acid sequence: CASSLALRQDTQYF.

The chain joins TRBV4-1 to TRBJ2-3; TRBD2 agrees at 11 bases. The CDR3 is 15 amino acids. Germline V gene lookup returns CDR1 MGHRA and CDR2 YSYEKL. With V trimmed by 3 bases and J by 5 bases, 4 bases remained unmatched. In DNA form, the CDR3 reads TGCGCCAGCAGCCATCTAGGACTAGCGGGAGATACGCAGTATTTT. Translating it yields CASSHLGLAGDTQYF.

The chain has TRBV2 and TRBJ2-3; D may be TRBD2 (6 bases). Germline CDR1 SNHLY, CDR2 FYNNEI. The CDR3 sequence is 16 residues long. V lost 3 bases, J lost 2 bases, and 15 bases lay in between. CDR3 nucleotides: TGTGCCAGCAGTGACAGCCCAGGGAGGAACACAGATACGCAGTATTTT. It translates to CASSDSPGRNTDTQYF.